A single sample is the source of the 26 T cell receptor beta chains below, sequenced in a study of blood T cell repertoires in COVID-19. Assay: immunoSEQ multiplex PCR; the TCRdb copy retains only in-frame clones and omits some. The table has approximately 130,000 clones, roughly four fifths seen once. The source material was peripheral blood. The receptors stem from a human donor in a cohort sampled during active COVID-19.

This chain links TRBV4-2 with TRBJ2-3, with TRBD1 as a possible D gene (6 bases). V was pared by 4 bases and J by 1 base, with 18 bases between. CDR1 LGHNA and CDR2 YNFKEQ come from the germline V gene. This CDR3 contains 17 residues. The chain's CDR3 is CASSPESSGARTDTQYF. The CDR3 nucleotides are TGTGCCAGCAGCCCAGAAAGCTCAGGGGCGCGCACAGATACGCAGTATTTT.

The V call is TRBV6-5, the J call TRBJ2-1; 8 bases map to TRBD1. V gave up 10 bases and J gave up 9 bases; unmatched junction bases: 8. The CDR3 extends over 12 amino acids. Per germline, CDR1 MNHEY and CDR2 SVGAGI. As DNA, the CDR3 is TGTGCCACCGGACAGGGATTTGGTGAGCAGTTCTTC. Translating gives CATGQGFGEQFF.

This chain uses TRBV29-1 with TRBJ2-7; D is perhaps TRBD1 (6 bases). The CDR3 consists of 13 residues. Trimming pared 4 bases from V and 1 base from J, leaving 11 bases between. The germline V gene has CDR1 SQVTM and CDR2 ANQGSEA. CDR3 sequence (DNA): TGCAGCGTTGGCGGCCAGGGGTCCTACGAGCAGTACTTC. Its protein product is CSVGGQGSYEQYF.

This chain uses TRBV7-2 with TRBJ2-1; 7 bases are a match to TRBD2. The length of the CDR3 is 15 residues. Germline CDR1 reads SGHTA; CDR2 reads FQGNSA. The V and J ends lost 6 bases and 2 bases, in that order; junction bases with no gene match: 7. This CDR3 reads CASRPSSGTYNEQFF. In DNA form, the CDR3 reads TGTGCCAGCAGACCCTCTAGCGGAACCTACAATGAGCAGTTCTTC.

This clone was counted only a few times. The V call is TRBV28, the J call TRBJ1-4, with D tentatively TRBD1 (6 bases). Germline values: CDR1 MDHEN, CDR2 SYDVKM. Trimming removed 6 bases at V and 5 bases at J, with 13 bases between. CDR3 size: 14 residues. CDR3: CASSPGGANEKLFF. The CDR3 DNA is TGTGCCAGCAGCCCGGGGGGGGCGAATGAAAAACTGTTTTTT.

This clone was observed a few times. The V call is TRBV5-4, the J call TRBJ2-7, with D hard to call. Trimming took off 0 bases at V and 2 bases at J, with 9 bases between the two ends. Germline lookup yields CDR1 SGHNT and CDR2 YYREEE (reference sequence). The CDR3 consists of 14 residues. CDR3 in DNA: TGTGCCAGCAGCTTGGACTACTCTACCTACGAGCAGTACTTC. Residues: CASSLDYSTYEQYF. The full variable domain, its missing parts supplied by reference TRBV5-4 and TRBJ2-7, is ETGVTQSPTHLIKTRGQQVTLRCSSQSGHNTVSWYQQALGQGPQFIFQYYREEENGRGNFPPRFSGLQFPNYSSELNVNALELDDSALYLCASSLDYSTYEQYFGPGTRLTVT.

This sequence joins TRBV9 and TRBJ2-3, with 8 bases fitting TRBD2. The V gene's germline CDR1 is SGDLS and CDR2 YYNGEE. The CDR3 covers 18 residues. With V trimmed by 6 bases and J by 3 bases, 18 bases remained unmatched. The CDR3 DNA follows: TGTGCCAGCACGCGACTAGCGTACCCGGCGGTACAGACAGATACGCAGTATTTT. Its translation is CASTRLAYPAVQTDTQYF.

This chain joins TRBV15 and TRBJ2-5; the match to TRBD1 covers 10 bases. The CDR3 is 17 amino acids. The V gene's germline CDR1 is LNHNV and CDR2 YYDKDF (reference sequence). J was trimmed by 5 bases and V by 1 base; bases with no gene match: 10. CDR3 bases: TGTGCCACCAGCAGAGCCCTTTTGGGACAGGGGAGGGAGACCCAGTACTTC. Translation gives CATSRALLGQGRETQYF.

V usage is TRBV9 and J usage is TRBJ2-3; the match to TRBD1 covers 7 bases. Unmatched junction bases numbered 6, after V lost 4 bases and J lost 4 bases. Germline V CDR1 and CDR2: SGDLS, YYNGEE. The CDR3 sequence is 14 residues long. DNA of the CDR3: TGTGCCAGCAGCATGACAGGGACCGCAGATACGCAGTATTTT. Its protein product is CASSMTGTADTQYF.

DNA for the CDR3: TGTGCCAGTAGTGTGAGCGGGGGAGGCACAGATACGCAGTATTTT. It yields the protein CASSVSGGGTDTQYF. This chain uses TRBV19 with TRBJ2-3; 8 bases map to TRBD2. This CDR3 contains 15 residues. J lost 1 base, V lost 5 bases, and 5 bases had no gene match. From germline, CDR1 is LNHDA and CDR2 SQIVND (reference sequence).

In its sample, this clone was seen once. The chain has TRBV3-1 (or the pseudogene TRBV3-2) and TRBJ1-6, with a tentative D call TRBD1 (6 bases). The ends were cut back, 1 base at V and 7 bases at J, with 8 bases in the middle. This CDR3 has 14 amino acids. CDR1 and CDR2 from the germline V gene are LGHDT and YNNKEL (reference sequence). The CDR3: CASSQGTGNSPLHF. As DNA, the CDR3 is TGTGCCAGCAGCCAAGGCACAGGGAATTCACCCCTCCACTTT.

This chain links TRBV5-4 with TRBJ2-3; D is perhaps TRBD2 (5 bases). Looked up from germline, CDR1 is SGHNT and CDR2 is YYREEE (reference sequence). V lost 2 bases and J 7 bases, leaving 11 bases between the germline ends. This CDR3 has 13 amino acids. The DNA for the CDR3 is TGTGCCAGCAGCTTCCCGGGGTTAAATACGCAGTATTTT. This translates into CASSFPGLNTQYF.

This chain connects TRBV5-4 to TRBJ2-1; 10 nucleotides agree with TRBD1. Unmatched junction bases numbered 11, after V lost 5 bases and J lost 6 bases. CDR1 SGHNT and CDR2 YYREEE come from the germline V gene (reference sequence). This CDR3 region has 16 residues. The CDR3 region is CASSLPGQGFVNEQFF. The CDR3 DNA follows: TGTGCCAGCAGTTTGCCGGGACAGGGGTTTGTCAATGAGCAGTTCTTC.

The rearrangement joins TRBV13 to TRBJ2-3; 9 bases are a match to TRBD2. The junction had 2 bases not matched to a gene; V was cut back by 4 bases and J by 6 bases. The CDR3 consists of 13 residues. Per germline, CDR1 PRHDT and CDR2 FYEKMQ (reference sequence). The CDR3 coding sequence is TGTGCCAGCAGCTCGAGCGGGGGGGATACGCAGTATTTT. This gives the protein CASSSSGGDTQYF.

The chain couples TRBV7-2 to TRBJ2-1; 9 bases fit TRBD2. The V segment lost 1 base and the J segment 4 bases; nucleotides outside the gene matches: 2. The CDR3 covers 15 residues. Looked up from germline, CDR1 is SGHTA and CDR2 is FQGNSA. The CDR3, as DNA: TGTGCCAGCAGCTTAGGACTAGCGGTGTACAATGAGCAGTTCTTC. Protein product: CASSLGLAVYNEQFF.

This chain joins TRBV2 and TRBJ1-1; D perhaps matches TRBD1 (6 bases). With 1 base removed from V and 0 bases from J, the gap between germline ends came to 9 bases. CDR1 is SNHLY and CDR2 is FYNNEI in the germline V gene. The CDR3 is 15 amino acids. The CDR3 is CASSEGPGVNTEAFF. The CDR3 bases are TGTGCCAGCAGTGAAGGGCCAGGGGTGAACACTGAAGCTTTCTTT.

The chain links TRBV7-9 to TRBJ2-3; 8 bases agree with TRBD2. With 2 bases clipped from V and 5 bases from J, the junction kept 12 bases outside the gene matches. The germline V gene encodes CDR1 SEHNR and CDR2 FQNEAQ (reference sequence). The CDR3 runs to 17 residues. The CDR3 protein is CASSLNLAGLLGDTQYF. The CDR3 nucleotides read TGTGCCAGCAGCTTAAACCTAGCGGGTCTACTGGGAGATACGCAGTATTTT.

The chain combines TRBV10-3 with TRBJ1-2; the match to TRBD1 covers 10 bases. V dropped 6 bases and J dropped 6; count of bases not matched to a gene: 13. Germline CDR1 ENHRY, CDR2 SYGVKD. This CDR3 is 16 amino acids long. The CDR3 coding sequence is TGTGCCATCAGCATCGATCCGGGACAGGGGAGAAATGGCTACACCTTC. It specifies CAISIDPGQGRNGYTF.

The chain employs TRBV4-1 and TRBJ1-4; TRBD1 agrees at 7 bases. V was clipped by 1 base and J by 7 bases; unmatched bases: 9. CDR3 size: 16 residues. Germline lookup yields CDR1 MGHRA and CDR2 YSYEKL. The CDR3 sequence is CASSQGYRGLAEKLFF. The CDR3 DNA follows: TGCGCCAGCAGCCAAGGATACAGGGGTCTGGCTGAAAAACTGTTTTTT.

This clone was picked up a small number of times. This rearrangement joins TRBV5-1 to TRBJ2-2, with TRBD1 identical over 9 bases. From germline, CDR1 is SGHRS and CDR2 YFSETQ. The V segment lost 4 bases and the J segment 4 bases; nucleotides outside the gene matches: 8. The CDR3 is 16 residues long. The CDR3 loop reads CASSPGQGLGTGELFF. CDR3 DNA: TGCGCCAGCAGCCCAGGACAGGGGCTAGGCACCGGGGAGCTGTTTTTT.

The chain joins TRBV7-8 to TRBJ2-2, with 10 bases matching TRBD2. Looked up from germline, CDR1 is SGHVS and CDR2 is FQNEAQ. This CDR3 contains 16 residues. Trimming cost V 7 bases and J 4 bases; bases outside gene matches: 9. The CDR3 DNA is TGTGCCAGCACCACTACTAGCGGGGTGGGCACCGGGGAGCTGTTTTTT. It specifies CASTTTSGVGTGELFF.

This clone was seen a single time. The CDR3 DNA is TGTGCCAGCAGGTCTCTCGAGGACACCGGGGAGCTGTTTTTT. This gives the protein CASRSLEDTGELFF. The chain couples TRBV2 to TRBJ2-2; the D is unclear. Deletions cut 6 bases from V and 3 bases from J, with 11 bases between. The CDR3 extends over 14 amino acids. Germline V CDR1 and CDR2: SNHLY, FYNNEI.

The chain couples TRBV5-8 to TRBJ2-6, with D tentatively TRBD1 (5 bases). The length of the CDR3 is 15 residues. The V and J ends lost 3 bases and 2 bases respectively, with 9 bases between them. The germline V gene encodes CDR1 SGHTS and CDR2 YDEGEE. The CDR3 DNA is TGTGCCAGCAGCTCAGGGAATACTGGGGCCAACGTCCTGACTTTC. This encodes CASSSGNTGANVLTF.

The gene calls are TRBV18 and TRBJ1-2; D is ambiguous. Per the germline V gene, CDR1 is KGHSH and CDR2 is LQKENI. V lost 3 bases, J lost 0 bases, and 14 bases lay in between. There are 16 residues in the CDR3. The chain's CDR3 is CASSPSTGNSNYGYTF. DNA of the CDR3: TGTGCCAGCTCACCTTCAACCGGGAATTCTAACTATGGCTACACCTTC.

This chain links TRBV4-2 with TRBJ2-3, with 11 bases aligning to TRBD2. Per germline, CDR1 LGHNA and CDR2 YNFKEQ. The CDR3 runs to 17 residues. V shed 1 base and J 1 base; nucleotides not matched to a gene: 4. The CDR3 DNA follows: TGTGCCAGCAGCCAAGGGCAGACTAGCGGGGGCACAGATACGCAGTATTTT. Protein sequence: CASSQGQTSGGTDTQYF.

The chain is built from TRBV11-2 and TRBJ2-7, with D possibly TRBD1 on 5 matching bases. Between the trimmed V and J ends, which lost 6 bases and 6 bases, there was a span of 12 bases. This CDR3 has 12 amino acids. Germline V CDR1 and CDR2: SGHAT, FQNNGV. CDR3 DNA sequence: TGTGCCAGCAGATCTCAGGGAAGCGAGCAGTACTTC. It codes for CASRSQGSEQYF.